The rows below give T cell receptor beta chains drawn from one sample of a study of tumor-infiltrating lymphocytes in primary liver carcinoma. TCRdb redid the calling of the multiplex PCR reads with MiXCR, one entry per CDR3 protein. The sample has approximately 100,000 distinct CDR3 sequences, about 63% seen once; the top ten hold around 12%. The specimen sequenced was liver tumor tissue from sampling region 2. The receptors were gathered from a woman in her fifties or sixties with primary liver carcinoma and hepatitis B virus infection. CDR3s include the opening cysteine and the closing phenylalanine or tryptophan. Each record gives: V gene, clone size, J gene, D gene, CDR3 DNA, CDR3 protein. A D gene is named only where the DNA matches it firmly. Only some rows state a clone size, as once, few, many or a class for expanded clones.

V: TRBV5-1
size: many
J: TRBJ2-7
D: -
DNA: TGCGCCAGCAGCTTGGAGGGGGGCCCAGGGTACGAGCAGTACTTC
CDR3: CASSLEGGPGYEQYF

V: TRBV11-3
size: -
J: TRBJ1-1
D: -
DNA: TGTGCCAGCAGCCGCGAGGGGGATTACACTGAAGTTTTCTTT
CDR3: CASSREGDYTEVFF

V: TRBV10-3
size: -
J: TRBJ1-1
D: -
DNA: TGTGCCACCAGTTTAACAGGGTCGGCTGAAGCTTTCTTT
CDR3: CATSLTGSAEAFF

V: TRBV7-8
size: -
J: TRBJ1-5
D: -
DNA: TGTGCCAGCAGCGCCCTATTGGGGCGAGTGGGCACTCAGCCCCAACATTTT
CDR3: CASSALLGRVGTQPQHF

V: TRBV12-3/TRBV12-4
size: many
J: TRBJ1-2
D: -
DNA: TGTGCCAGCAGTTTTCAGGACGGCCGCTGGGGCTACACCTTC
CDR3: CASSFQDGRWGYTF

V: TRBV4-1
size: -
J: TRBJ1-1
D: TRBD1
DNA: TGCGCCAGCAGCCAAGCGTCCACAGGGGATATGGGTACTGAAGCTTGCTTT
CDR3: CASSQASTGDMGTEACF

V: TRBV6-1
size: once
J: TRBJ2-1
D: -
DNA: TGTGCCAGCAGTGCTCAGGAAGGCCTAGGTGAGCAGTCCTTC
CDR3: CASSAQEGLGEQSF

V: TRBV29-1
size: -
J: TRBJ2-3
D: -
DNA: TGCAGCGTTCGTCACGGGAGCAATCAACCCCAGTATTTT
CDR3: CSVRHGSNQPQYF

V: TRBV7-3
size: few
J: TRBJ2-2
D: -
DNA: TGTGCCAGCATGGACAGAAACACTGGGGAGCTGTTTTTT
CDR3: CASMDRNTGELFF

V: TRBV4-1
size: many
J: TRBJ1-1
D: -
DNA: TGCGCCAGCAGCCAAGATCGCAGGCCCCTGAACACTGAAGCTTTCTTT
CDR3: CASSQDRRPLNTEAFF